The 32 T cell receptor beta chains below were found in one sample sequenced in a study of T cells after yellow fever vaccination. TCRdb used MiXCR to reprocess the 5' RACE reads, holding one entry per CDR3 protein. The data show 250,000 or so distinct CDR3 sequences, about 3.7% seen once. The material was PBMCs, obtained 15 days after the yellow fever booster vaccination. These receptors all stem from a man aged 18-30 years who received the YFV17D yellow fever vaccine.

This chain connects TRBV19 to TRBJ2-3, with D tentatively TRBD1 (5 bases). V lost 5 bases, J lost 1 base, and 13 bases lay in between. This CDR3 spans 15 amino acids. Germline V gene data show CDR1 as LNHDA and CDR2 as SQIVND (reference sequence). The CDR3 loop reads CASSGRGRGTDTQYF. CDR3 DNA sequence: TGTGCCAGTAGTGGTCGAGGCAGGGGCACAGATACGCAGTATTTT.

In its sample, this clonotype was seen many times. In DNA form, the CDR3 reads TGTGCCAGCAGCTCGGCGGGGTCGCGCACCGGGGAGCTGTTTTTT. The encoded protein is CASSSAGSRTGELFF. V and J are TRBV7-8 and TRBJ2-2; weak D call: TRBD2 (6 bases). The CDR3 has 15 amino acids. From germline, CDR1 is SGHVS and CDR2 FQNEAQ. Trimming removed 4 bases at V and 4 bases at J, with 13 bases between.

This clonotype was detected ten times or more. CDR3 sequence reads: CSVSDRDLNQPQHF. In DNA form, the CDR3 reads TGCAGCGTCTCCGACCGGGACCTAAATCAGCCCCAGCATTTT. J is TRBJ1-5 and V is TRBV29-1; a possible D gene is TRBD1 (5 bases). Trimming took off 6 bases at V and 4 bases at J, with 16 bases between the two ends. CDR3 length: 14 residues. Germline V CDR1 and CDR2: SQVTM, ANQGSEA.

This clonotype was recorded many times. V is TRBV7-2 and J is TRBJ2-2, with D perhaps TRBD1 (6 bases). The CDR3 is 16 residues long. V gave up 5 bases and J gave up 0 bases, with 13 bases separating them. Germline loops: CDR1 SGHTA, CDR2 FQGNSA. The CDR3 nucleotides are TGTGCCAGCAGCGCAAGGGGGTTGACGAACACCGGGGAGCTGTTTTTT. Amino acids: CASSARGLTNTGELFF. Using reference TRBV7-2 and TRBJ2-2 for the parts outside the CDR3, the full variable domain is GAGVSQSPSNKVTEKGKDVELRCDPISGHTALYWYRQSLGQGLEFLIYFQGNSAPDKSGLPSDRFSAERTGGSVSTLTIQRTQQEDSAVYLCASSARGLTNTGELFFGEGSRLTVL.

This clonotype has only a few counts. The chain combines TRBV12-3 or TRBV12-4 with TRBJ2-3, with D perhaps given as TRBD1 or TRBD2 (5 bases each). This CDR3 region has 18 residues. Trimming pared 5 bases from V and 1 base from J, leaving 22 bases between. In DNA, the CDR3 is TGTGCCAGCAGTAAGAATTTAGGGACGGACTTCCGCACAGATACGCAGTATTTT. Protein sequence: CASSKNLGTDFRTDTQYF.

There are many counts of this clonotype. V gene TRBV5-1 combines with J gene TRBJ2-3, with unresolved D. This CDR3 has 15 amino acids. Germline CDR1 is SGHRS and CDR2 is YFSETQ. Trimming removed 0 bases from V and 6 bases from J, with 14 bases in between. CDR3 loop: CASSLARSEFDTQYF. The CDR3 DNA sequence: TGCGCCAGCAGCTTGGCCCGGAGTGAGTTTGATACGCAGTATTTT.

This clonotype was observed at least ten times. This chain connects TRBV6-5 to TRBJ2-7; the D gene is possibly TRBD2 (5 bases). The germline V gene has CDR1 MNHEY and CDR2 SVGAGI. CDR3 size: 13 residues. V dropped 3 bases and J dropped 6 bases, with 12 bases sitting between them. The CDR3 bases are TGTGCCAGCAGTTATTCAGCGGACGGCGAGCAGTACGTC. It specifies CASSYSADGEQYV.

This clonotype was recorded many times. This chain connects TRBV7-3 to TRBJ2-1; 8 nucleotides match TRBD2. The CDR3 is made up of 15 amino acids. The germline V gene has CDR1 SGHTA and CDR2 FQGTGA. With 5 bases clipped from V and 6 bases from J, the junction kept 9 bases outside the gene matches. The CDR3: CASSINSGESNEQFF. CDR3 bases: TGTGCCAGCAGCATAAATAGCGGGGAGAGCAATGAGCAGTTCTTC. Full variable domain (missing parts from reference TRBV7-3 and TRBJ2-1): GAGVSQTPSNKVTEKGKYVELRCDPISGHTALYWYRQSLGQGPEFLIYFQGTGAADDSGLPNDRFFAVRPEGSVSTLKIQRTERGDSAVYLCASSINSGESNEQFFGPGTRLTVL.

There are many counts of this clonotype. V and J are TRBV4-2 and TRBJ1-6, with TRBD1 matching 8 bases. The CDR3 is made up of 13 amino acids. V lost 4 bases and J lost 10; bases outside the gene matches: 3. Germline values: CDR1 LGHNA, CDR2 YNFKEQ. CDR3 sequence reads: CASSPGGESPLHF. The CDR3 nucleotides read TGTGCCAGCAGCCCAGGGGGCGAGTCACCCCTCCACTTT.

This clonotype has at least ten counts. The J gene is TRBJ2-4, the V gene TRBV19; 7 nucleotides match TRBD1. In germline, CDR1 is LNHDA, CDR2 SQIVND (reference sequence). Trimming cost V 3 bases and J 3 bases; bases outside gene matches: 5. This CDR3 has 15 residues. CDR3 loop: CASSMTGKVKNIQYF. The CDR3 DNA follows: TGTGCCAGTAGTATGACAGGGAAGGTCAAAAACATTCAGTACTTC.

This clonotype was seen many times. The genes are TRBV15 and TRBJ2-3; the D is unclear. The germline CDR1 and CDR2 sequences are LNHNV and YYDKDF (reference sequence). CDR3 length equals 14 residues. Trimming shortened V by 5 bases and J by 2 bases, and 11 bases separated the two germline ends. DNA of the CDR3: TGTGCCACCAGCGGGTCCCTGTCCACAGATACGCAGTATTTT. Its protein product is CATSGSLSTDTQYF.

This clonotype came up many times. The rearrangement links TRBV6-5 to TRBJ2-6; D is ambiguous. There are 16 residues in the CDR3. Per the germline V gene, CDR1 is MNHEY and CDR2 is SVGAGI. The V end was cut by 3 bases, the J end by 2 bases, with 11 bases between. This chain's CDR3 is CASSYNSRPGANVLTF. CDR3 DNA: TGTGCCAGCAGTTATAATAGCAGGCCTGGGGCCAACGTCCTGACTTTC.

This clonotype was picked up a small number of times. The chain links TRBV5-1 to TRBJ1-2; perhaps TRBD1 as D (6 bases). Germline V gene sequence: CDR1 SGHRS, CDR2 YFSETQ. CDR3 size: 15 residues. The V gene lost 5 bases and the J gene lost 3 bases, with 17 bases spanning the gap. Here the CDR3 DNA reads TGCGCCAGCAGACCCCCCGGACAGACAGACTATGGCTACACCTTC. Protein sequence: CASRPPGQTDYGYTF.

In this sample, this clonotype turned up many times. The CDR3 nucleotides read TGTGCCAGCAGCCGGGGGACAGATTACCAAGAGACCCAGTACTTC. Translated, it gives CASSRGTDYQETQYF. The rearrangement uses TRBV11-1 and TRBJ2-5, with a tentative D call TRBD1 (7 bases). CDR3 length equals 15 residues. The germline gives CDR1 SGHAT, CDR2 FQDESV (reference sequence). The V gene lost 5 bases and the J gene lost 0 bases, with 13 bases spanning the gap. The whole variable domain, remainder taken from reference TRBV11-1 and TRBJ2-5, is EAEVAQSPRYKITEKSQAVAFWCDPISGHATLYWYRQILGQGPELLVQFQDESVVDDSQLPKDRFSAERLKGVDSTLKIQPAELGDSAMYLCASSRGTDYQETQYFGPGTRLLVL.

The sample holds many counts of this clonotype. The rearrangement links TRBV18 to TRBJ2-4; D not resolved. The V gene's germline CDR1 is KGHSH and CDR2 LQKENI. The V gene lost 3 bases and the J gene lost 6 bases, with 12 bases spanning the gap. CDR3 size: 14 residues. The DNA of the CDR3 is TGTGCCAGCTCACCCGCAGGCGCAATAAACATTCAGTACTTC. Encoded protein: CASSPAGAINIQYF.

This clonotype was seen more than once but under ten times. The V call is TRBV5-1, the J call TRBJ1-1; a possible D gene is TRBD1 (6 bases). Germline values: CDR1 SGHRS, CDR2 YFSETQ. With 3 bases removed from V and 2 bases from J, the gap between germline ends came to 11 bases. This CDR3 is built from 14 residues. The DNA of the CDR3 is TGCGCCAGCAGCTCGGGGACACTTAACACTGAAGCTTTCTTT. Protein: CASSSGTLNTEAFF.

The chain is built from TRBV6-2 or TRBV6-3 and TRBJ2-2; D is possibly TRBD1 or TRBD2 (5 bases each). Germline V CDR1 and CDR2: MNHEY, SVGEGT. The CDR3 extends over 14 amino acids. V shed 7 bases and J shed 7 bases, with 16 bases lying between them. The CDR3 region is CASITGTRIGELFF. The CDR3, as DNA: TGTGCCAGCATAACCGGGACCCGGATCGGGGAGCTGTTTTTT.

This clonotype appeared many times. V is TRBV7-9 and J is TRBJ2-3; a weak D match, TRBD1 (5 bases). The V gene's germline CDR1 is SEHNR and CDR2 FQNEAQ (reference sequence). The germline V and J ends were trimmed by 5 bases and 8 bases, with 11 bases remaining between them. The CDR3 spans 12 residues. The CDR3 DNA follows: TGTGCCAGCAGCGGGGCTTCGGGTACGCAGTATTTT. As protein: CASSGASGTQYF.

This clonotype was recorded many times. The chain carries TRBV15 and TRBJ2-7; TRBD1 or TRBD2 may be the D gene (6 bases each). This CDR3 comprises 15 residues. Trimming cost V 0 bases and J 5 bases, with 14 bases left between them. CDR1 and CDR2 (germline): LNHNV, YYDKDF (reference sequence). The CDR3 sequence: CATSRDRRGVNEQYV. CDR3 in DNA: TGTGCCACCAGCAGAGATAGAAGGGGGGTCAACGAGCAGTACGTC.

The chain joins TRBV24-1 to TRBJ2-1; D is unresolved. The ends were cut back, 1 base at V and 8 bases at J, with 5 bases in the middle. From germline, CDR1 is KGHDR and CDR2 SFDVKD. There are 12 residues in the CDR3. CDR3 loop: CATSDLDDEQFF. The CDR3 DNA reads TGTGCCACCAGTGATTTAGACGATGAGCAGTTCTTC.

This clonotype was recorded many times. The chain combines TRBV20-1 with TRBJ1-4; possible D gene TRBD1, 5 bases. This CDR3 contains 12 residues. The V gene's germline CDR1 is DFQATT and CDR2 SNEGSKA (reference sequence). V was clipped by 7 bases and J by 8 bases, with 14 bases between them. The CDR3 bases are TGCAGTGGGACAAGGGTTCACGAAAAACTGTTTTTT. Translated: CSGTRVHEKLFF.

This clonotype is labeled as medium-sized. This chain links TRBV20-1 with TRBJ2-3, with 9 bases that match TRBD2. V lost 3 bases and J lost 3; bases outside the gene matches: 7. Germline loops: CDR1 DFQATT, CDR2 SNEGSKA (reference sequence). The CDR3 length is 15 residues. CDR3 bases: TGCAGTGCTAGCCAAAGAACTAGCGGGACAGATACGCAGTATTTT. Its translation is CSASQRTSGTDTQYF.

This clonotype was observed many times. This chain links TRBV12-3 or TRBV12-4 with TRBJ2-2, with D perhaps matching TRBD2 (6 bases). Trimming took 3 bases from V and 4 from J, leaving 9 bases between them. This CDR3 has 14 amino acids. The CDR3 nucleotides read TGTGCCAGCAGTTTCGGGGGAGGCACCGGGGAGCTGTTTTTT. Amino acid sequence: CASSFGGGTGELFF.

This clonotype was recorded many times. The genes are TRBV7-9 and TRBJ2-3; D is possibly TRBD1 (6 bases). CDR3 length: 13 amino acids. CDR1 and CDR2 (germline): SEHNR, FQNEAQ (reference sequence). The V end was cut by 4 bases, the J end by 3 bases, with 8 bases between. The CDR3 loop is CASSSTGTDTQYF. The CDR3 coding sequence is TGTGCCAGCAGCTCTACAGGGACAGATACGCAGTATTTT. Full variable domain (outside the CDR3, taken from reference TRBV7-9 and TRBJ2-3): DTGVSQNPRHKITKRGQNVTFRCDPISEHNRLYWYRQTLGQGPEFLTYFQNEAQLEKSRLLSDRFSAERPKGSFSTLEIQRTEQGDSAMYLCASSSTGTDTQYFGPGTRLTVL.

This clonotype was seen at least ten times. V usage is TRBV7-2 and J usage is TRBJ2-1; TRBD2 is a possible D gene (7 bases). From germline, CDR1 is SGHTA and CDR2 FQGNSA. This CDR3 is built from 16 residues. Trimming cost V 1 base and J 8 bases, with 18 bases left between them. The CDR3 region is CASSLDLGGGRYEQFF. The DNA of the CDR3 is TGTGCCAGCAGCTTAGATCTGGGGGGGGGCCGGTATGAGCAGTTCTTC.

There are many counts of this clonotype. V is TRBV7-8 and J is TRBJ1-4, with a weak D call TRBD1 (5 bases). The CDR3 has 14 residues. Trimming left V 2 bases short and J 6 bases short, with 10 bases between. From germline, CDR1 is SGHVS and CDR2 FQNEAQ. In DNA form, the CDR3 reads TGTGCCAGCAGCTTACCAGGGACGGATGAAAAACTGTTTTTT. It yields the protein CASSLPGTDEKLFF.

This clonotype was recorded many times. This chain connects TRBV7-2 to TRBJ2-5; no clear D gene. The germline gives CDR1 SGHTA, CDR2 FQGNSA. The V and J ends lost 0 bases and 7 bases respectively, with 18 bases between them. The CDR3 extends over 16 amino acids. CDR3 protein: CASSLAPRFQAGTQYF. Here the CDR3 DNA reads TGTGCCAGCAGCTTAGCCCCCCGATTTCAGGCAGGGACCCAGTACTTC.

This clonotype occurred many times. The CDR3 coding sequence is TGCGCCAGCAGCTTAGGACTCAACGAGCAGTACTTC. Translated: CASSLGLNEQYF. The J gene is TRBJ2-7, the V gene TRBV5-1, with D tentatively TRBD2 (5 bases). Looked up from germline, CDR1 is SGHRS and CDR2 is YFSETQ. The CDR3 totals 12 residues. Between the trimmed V and J ends, which lost 2 bases and 5 bases, there was a span of 8 bases. Looking up the rest from reference TRBV5-1 and TRBJ2-7 gives the full variable domain: KAGVTQTPRYLIKTRGQQVTLSCSPISGHRSVSWYQQTPGQGLQFLFEYFSETQRNKGNFPGRFSGRQFSNSRSEMNVSTLELGDSALYLCASSLGLNEQYFGPGTRLTVT.

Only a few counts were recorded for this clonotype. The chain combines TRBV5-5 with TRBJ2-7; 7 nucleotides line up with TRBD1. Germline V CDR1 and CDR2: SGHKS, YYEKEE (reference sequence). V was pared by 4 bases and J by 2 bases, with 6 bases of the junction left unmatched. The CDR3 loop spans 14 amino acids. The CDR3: CASSSNTGAYEQYF. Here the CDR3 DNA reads TGTGCCAGCAGCAGTAACACAGGGGCCTACGAGCAGTACTTC.

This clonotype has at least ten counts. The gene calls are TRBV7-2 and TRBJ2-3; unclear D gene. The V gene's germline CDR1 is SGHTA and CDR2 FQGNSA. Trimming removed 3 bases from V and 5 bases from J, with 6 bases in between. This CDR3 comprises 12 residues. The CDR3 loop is CASSFNRDTQYF. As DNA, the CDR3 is TGTGCCAGCAGCTTCAATCGAGATACGCAGTATTTT.

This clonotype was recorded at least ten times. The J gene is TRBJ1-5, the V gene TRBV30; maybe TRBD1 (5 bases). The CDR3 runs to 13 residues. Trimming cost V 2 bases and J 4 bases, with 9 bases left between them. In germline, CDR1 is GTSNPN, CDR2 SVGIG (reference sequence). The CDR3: CAWSRAGNQPQHF. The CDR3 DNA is TGTGCCTGGAGTCGGGCAGGGAATCAGCCCCAGCATTTT. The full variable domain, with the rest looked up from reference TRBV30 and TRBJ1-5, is SQTIHQWPATLVQPVGSPLSLECTVEGTSNPNLYWYRQAAGRGLQLLFYSVGIGQISSEVPQNLSASRPQDRQFILSSKKLLLSDSGFYLCAWSRAGNQPQHFGDGTRLSIL.

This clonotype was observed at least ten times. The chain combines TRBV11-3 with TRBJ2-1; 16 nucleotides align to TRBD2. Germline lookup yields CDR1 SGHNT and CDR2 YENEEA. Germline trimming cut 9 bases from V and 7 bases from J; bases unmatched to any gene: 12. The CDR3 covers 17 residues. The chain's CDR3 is CARTPGLAGGPGNEQFF. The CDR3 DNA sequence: TGTGCCAGGACCCCGGGACTAGCGGGGGGGCCGGGAAATGAGCAGTTCTTC. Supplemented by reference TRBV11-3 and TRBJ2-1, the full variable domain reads EAGVVQSPRYKIIEKKQPVAFWCNPISGHNTLYWYLQNLGQGPELLIRYENEEAVDDSQLPKDRFSAERLKGVDSTLKIQPAELGDSAVYLCARTPGLAGGPGNEQFFGPGTRLTVL.